This T cell receptor (beta chain) was sequenced for a study of blood T cell repertoires in COVID-19. The data were produced by immunoSEQ multiplex PCR, yet TCRdb's version contains in-frame clones alone and is incomplete. The sample holds over 250,000 clones, approximately 85% seen once. This clone was seen just once. Sample: peripheral blood. The origin of this receptor is a human donor in a cohort sampled during active COVID-19.

In DNA form, the CDR3 reads TGTGCTGGAGCCTTGGGAGACACTGAAGCTTTCTTT. This encodes CAGALGDTEAFF. The V call is TRBV12-5, the J call TRBJ1-1; no reliable D call. V was clipped by 11 bases and J by 3 bases, with 13 bases between them. The CDR3 spans 12 residues. CDR1 LGHNT and CDR2 FRNRAP come from the germline V gene.